This T cell receptor (beta chain) was sequenced during a study of blood T cell repertoires in COVID-19. The wider study: Spain, Italy and the United States supplied samples that represented acute and convalescent COVID-19.

The CDR3 loop spans 15 amino acids. Trimming took 2 bases from V and 10 from J; bases not matched to a gene: 5. Germline CDR1 and CDR2: SNHLY and FYNNEI. Patients in Seattle were enrolled during active infection, then followed longitudinally. Original analysis: Estimated nucleated cell counts came from reference gene primer amplification. TCRdb's table, derived via immunoSEQ multiplex PCR, lists solely in-frame clones and lacks some. V and J calls and clone size follow that table, whereas D and trimming were derived from the DNA. This table holds about 480,000 clones, approximately 88% found once. The TCR was taken from a woman aged 50 to 60 with COVID-19, enrolled during active disease. The gene calls are TRBV2 and TRBJ2-1; 13 bases match TRBD2. Sequenced: peripheral blood. The CDR3 coding sequence is TGTGCCAGCAGTGAACTTATGACTAGCGGGGGGGAGCAGTTCTTC. Its translation is CASSELMTSGGEQFF.